These 19 T cell receptor beta chains share one sample of origin, sequenced in a study of T cells in Graves' hyperthyroidism and ophthalmopathy. The CDR3 regions of TCR beta were amplified from RNA transcripts. With the HTBI primer set, the TCR CDR3 went through a first round of RT-PCR. Each CDR3 protein gets one entry after TCRdb re-called the multiplex PCR reads with MiXCR. The table records 37,000 or so distinct CDR3 sequences, 40% to 65% of them present only once. Sequenced material: blood. The receptors were sampled from a middle-aged man with Graves' ophthalmopathy.

The chain employs TRBV10-3 and TRBJ2-7; TRBD1 aligns across 10 bases. The V segment lost 3 bases and the J segment 5 bases; nucleotides outside the gene matches: 7. Germline CDR1 and CDR2: ENHRY and SYGVKD. The CDR3 is made up of 15 amino acids. The DNA of the CDR3 is TGTGCCATCAGTGACCCGGGACAGGGGAGGAACGAGCAGTACTTC. The encoded protein is CAISDPGQGRNEQYF.

This clonotype was found many times. The rearrangement links TRBV5-4 to TRBJ1-2, with D perhaps TRBD1 (6 bases). CDR3 length equals 15 residues. CDR1 and CDR2 (germline): SGHNT, YYREEE (reference sequence). Trimming pared 4 bases from V and 4 bases from J, leaving 17 bases between. CDR3 nucleotide sequence: TGTGCCAGCAGCCCCCCGGACAGTGGGGTCTATGGCTACACCTTC. Its translation is CASSPPDSGVYGYTF.

The genes are TRBV20-1 and TRBJ1-6; 8 bases map to TRBD1. Looked up from germline, CDR1 is DFQATT and CDR2 is SNEGSKA (reference sequence). With 6 bases clipped from V and 7 bases from J, the junction kept 5 bases outside the gene matches. The CDR3 spans 13 residues. The CDR3 DNA reads as TGCAGTGCCCCTAGACAGGGGAATTCACCCCTCCACTTT. This codes for CSAPRQGNSPLHF.

The chain joins TRBV9 to TRBJ1-2, with D uncertain. The V and J ends lost 4 bases and 2 bases respectively, with 12 bases between them. CDR1 is SGDLS and CDR2 is YYNGEE in the germline V gene. CDR3 length equals 14 residues. In DNA form, the CDR3 reads TGTGCCAGCAGCTTTGGCGGGCCGAACTATGGCTACACCTTC. Residues: CASSFGGPNYGYTF. Full variable domain (outside the CDR3, taken from reference TRBV9 and TRBJ1-2): DSGVTQTPKHLITATGQRVTLRCSPRSGDLSVYWYQQSLDQGLQFLIQYYNGEERAKGNILERFSAQQFPDLHSELNLSSLELGDSALYFCASSFGGPNYGYTFGSGTRLTVV.

This clonotype was recorded many times. The chain recombines TRBV20-1 with TRBJ2-7; TRBD2 agrees at 8 bases. This CDR3 comprises 15 residues. V shed 0 bases and J 2 bases; nucleotides not matched to a gene: 6. The germline CDR1 and CDR2 sequences are DFQATT and SNEGSKA (reference sequence). CDR3 in amino acids: CSARDPAGVAYEQYF. The CDR3 DNA reads TGCAGTGCTAGAGATCCAGCGGGGGTTGCCTACGAGCAGTACTTC.

This clonotype was seen repeatedly, ten times or more. This chain joins TRBV5-5 and TRBJ2-7, with 7 bases lining up with TRBD1. CDR1 is SGHKS, CDR2 YYEKEE, per germline (reference sequence). This CDR3 contains 15 residues. After removal of 4 bases from V and 2 bases from J, the junction contained 9 bases not matched to a gene. The chain's CDR3 is CASSRSFQGAYEQYF. CDR3 in DNA: TGTGCCAGCAGCCGGAGTTTTCAGGGGGCCTACGAGCAGTACTTC.

The V call is TRBV29-1, the J call TRBJ1-1; tentative D call: TRBD1 (5 bases). Trimming shortened V by 7 bases and J by 1 base, and 16 bases separated the two germline ends. The CDR3 has 14 amino acids. CDR1 and CDR2 (germline): SQVTM, ANQGSEA. The CDR3 coding sequence is TGCAGCGGACAGAAGGACCGAGAGAACACTGAAGCTTTCTTT. It codes for CSGQKDRENTEAFF.

This clonotype was recorded many times. The chain recombines TRBV6-5 with TRBJ2-5, with 10 bases that match TRBD2. Germline CDR1 is MNHEY and CDR2 is SVGAGI. This CDR3 has 17 amino acids. V gave up 2 bases and J gave up 5 bases; unmatched junction bases: 11. CDR3: CASSYELAGSTGETQYF. The CDR3, as DNA: TGTGCCAGCAGTTACGAACTAGCGGGGTCGACGGGGGAGACCCAGTACTTC.

This clonotype was recorded at least ten times. The chain employs TRBV11-3 and TRBJ2-3; D gene unclear. Germline lookup yields CDR1 SGHNT and CDR2 YENEEA. The V end was cut by 5 bases, the J end by 1 base, with 13 bases between. The CDR3 has 15 amino acids. As DNA, the CDR3 is TGTGCCAGCAGCCCTCGTGGGCAGGGCACAGATACGCAGTATTTT. It is translated as CASSPRGQGTDTQYF.

This chain uses TRBV7-9 with TRBJ2-7; unclear D gene. V lost 2 bases to trimming and J lost 6 bases, with 11 bases between them. The germline gives CDR1 SEHNR, CDR2 FQNEAQ (reference sequence). The CDR3 is 13 residues long. CDR3: CASSLHLAIEQYF. The CDR3 coding sequence is TGTGCCAGCAGCTTACATTTAGCAATCGAGCAGTACTTC.

This clonotype was counted many times. This chain links TRBV6-5 with TRBJ2-1; no reliable D call. V was shortened by 4 bases and J by 9 bases, with 7 bases between the two germline ends. Germline V gene lookup returns CDR1 MNHEY and CDR2 SVGAGI. The CDR3 is 11 amino acids. The CDR3 loop reads CASSWAAEQFF. The CDR3 bases are TGTGCCAGCAGTTGGGCGGCTGAGCAGTTCTTC.

In this sample, this clonotype turned up many times. The rearrangement uses TRBV5-4 and TRBJ2-7; no firm D call. V was pared by 4 bases and J by 2 bases, with 10 bases between. The germline gives CDR1 SGHNT, CDR2 YYREEE (reference sequence). This CDR3 has 13 residues. CDR3 residues: CASSPGRTYEQYF. In nucleotides, the CDR3 is TGTGCCAGCAGCCCGGGCCGCACCTACGAGCAGTACTTC. Complete variable domain (other parts from reference TRBV5-4 and TRBJ2-7): ETGVTQSPTHLIKTRGQQVTLRCSSQSGHNTVSWYQQALGQGPQFIFQYYREEENGRGNFPPRFSGLQFPNYSSELNVNALELDDSALYLCASSPGRTYEQYFGPGTRLTVT.

In regard to this clonotype: A read error may produce the germline difference seen at one junction end. The genes are TRBV12-3 or TRBV12-4 and TRBJ2-1; 12 positions agree with TRBD2. The CDR3 runs 14 residues. The CDR3 region has the DNA TGTGCCACCAGTCCTAGCGGGGGGGCAAATGAGCAGTTCTTC. As protein: CATSPSGGANEQFF.

Note on this clonotype: The conserved phenylalanine or tryptophan normally closing the CDR3 is absent here, so this likely arose from a read error. The DNA is left out, because the CDR3 cannot be placed on it with certainty; the CDR3 is given as TCRdb lists it. J is TRBJ1-1 and V is TRBV5-1; TRBD1, the table's D call, lacks a check against the DNA. CDR1 is SGHRS, CDR2 YFSETQ, per germline. The CDR3 length equals 16 residues, ends included. The CDR3: CASSPGQGAIMSEAFL.

This chain uses TRBV9 with TRBJ1-3, with D unclear. CDR3 length: 15 amino acids. Germline lookup yields CDR1 SGDLS and CDR2 YYNGEE. V lost 3 bases, J lost 1 base, and 11 bases lay in between. CDR3 protein: CASSAEVLSGNTIYF. In DNA, the CDR3 is TGTGCCAGCAGCGCCGAGGTGCTTTCTGGAAACACCATATATTTT.

The genes are TRBV5-1 and TRBJ1-5; TRBD1 aligns across 7 bases. Germline CDR1 and CDR2: SGHRS and YFSETQ. The trim removed 7 bases at V and 2 bases at J, leaving 9 bases unmatched. The CDR3 is 15 amino acids. The CDR3 nucleotides read TGCGCCAGCGCCAAAGGGGGCGCGGGCAATCAGCCCCAGCATTTT. Its protein is CASAKGGAGNQPQHF.

This clonotype was seen a handful of times. The chain carries TRBV19 and TRBJ1-2, with D possibly being TRBD1 (5 bases). CDR3 length: 15 amino acids. Between the trimmed V and J ends, which lost 7 bases and 1 base, there was a span of 16 bases. Germline values: CDR1 LNHDA, CDR2 SQIVND (reference sequence). The CDR3 coding sequence is TGTGCCAGTAATCGGGGGACCTGGAATAACTATGGCTACACCTTC. Its translation: CASNRGTWNNYGYTF.

The chain has TRBV5-4 and TRBJ2-7, with D perhaps assigned TRBD1 or TRBD2 (5 bases each). V shed 5 bases and J shed 7 bases, with 16 bases lying between them. CDR1 and CDR2 from the germline V gene are SGHNT and YYREEE (reference sequence). The CDR3 loop spans 13 amino acids. In DNA, the CDR3 is TGTGCCAGCAGTGGGGACCGAAAGTGGGAGCAGTACTTC. Its protein product is CASSGDRKWEQYF.

This clonotype was seen repeatedly, ten times or more. This chain joins TRBV18 and TRBJ2-7; D is perhaps TRBD2 (6 bases). V lost 0 bases and J lost 1, with 10 bases in between. CDR1 and CDR2 (germline): KGHSH, LQKENI. The CDR3 sequence is 15 residues long. The CDR3 sequence is CASSPPRGRSYEQYF. Written as DNA, the CDR3 is TGTGCCAGCTCACCACCCCGGGGGAGATCCTACGAGCAGTACTTC.